There are many counts of the clone carrying this TCR beta chain. The antigen remains unidentified. V lost 3 bases and J 0 bases, leaving 12 bases between the germline ends. This CDR3 spans 15 amino acids. CDR1 is LNHDA, CDR2 SQIVND, per germline (reference sequence). Uncontrolled infection, other autoimmune disease, pregnancy and lactation each barred patients from inclusion. This sample was included in a study of T cells in Graves' hyperthyroidism and ophthalmopathy. Whole-study results and caveats: Appearing also in blood were most of the thyroid clonotypes expanded above 0.001.

From RNA transcripts, TCR beta CDR3 regions were amplified. HTBI primers were used for first-round RT-PCR of the TCR CDR3. TCRdb re-called the multiplex PCR reads through MiXCR, storing one row per CDR3 protein. The sample holds approximately 370,000 distinct CDR3 sequences, about a sixth seen once. This TCR was recovered from a woman aged 25 to 45 with Graves' hyperthyroidism that later progressed to Graves' ophthalmopathy. This chain uses TRBV19 with TRBJ2-7; the D gene is possibly TRBD1 (6 bases). Sample: blood. This CDR3 is CASSMDSLSSYEQYF. The CDR3 nucleotides are TGTGCCAGTAGTATGGACAGCCTGAGCTCCTACGAGCAGTACTTC.